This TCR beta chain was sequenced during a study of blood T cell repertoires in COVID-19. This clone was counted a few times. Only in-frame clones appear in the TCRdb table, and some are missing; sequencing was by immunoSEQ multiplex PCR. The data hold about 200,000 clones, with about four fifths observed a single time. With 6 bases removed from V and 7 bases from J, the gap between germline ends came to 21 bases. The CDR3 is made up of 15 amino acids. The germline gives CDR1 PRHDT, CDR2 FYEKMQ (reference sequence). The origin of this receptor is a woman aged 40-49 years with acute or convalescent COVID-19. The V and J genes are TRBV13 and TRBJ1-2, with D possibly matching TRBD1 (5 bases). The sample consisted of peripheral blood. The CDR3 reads CASSLTRTGVLGYTF. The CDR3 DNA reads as TGTGCCAGCAGTCTCACCCGAACGGGGGTGCTTGGCTACACCTTC.